This TCR beta chain originates from a study of TIL therapy for anti-PD-1-resistant metastatic lung cancer. Germline V gives CDR1 SGHAT, CDR2 FQDESV (reference sequence). Deletions cut 4 bases from V and 8 bases from J, with 20 bases between. The CDR3 spans 15 residues. This was the immunoSEQ v3 assay. Repertoires were generated with immunoSEQ multiplex PCR, while TCRdb's copy carries only in-frame clones and drops some. The table lists 50,000 to 65,000 clones, about 81% of them singletons. Time point reported: pre-treatment sample, taken before nivolumab and TIL therapy. Stage 4 NSCLC adults joined between 2017 and January 2020.

This TCR was recovered from a person aged 25-79 years with non-small cell lung cancer. The rearrangement uses TRBV11-1 and TRBJ2-5, with D unresolved. Specimen: blood, collected at baseline. The CDR3 DNA reads TGTGCCAGCAGCTCAAAGCTTGGCGGTCCAGGCACCCAGTACTTC. Translation: CASSSKLGGPGTQYF.